This is a list of T cell receptor beta chains from one sample in a study of PD-1 blockade in mismatch repair-deficient tumors. TCRdb's copy holds only in-frame clones and misses some; the assay was immunoSEQ multiplex PCR. The sample consists of some 19,000 clones, about four fifths of them appearing once. The material was PBMCs, obtained 52 weeks after starting pembrolizumab. The receptors here all came from an adult with mismatch repair-deficient cancer. The conserved cysteine and the conserved F or W are not part of the CDR3 here. The D gene is left open where the match is weak. Size values are once, few and many counts, or a class for expanded clones, and some rows have none.

clone_size,v_call,d_call,cdr3_aa
.,TRBV5-1,TRBD2,ASSTPSGSTTDTQY
.,TRBV6-5,TRBD1,ASSYNAGGSSPLH
.,TRBV19,TRBD1,ASSILTGDSNQPQH
.,TRBV6-4,TRBD2,ASSDSSAGVSYEQY
.,TRBV28,.,ASTLGVGQGGRGEQF
.,TRBV6-1,.,ASSVGGRNTEAF
.,TRBV15,TRBD2,ATSSGTRVNVGQY
.,TRBV29-1,TRBD1,SVDIWDRDVNEQF
.,TRBV9,.,ASSVGSGVLNEQF
.,TRBV28,.,ASSLPGRLTEAF
few,TRBV7-6,.,ASSVATGRGSYEQY
.,TRBV5-4,TRBD1,ASSTGTGGAKNIQY
.,TRBV4-2,TRBD2,ASSQDGGLARDTQY
.,TRBV6-5,TRBD1,ASRDRGFAF
.,TRBV28,.,ASSLYWRPAGNTIY
.,TRBV30,.,AWSSTYSPLH
.,TRBV1,.,TSSEASDSYNEQF
.,TRBV5-1,TRBD2,ASSLLSGSADTQY
.,TRBV5-1,TRBD2,ASSERVLAGGYEQY
.,TRBV28,.,ASTLSSYNEQF
.,TRBV5-1,TRBD1,ASSLVGTGSVQGYT
.,TRBV6-1,TRBD2,ASSEAGLAVTDTQY
.,TRBV6-5,TRBD1,ASGTGGKTIEAF
once,TRBV9,TRBD1,ASSSFSGTGGLYGYT
.,TRBV10-3,TRBD1,ATGWDRYGDEQF
.,TRBV27,.,ASRGVKGTDTQY